This TCR beta chain was sequenced in a study of shared clonotypes between healthy human individuals (dated by TCRdb to 2020 to 2021). Notes on the research overall: A couple of women and a few men aged 18 to 49 years were included in the cohort. For each donor, CD4 naive and CD4 memory were each given three plates, CD8 naive was given two plates, and CD8 memory was given one plate. To estimate repertoire size and how much clonotype sharing occurs between individuals, the study deeply sequenced the blood TCR repertoires of several healthy adults. To increase sequencing depth and limit assay-specific biases, different laboratories used diverse techniques to prepare libraries and sequence TCR repertoires. Each donor's leukapheresis produced roughly between roughly 0.85 and 9.5 billion PBMCs.

V is reduced by 10 bases and J by 0 bases, leaving a spacing of 18 bases between them. CDR1 SNHLY and CDR2 FYNNEI are derived from the germline V gene. Including the terminal cysteine and phenylalanine, the CDR3 comprises 15 residues. The DNA shown is the 45-base CDR3, in frame from base 1. As concerns this clone: No antigen is known for it. No clone much larger than this one lies a single base away; base qualities are absent.

CD8 naive samples were CD45RO-negative cells positively selected for CCR7, giving a CD45RA+CCR7+ population that excluded TemRA cells. The donors were healthy, HIV-negative adults with no recently reported acute infections or vaccinations. Only Caucasian adults living in Nashville, Tennessee, USA were represented among the donors. Blood was collected by leukapheresis, and PBMCs were isolated by Ficoll-Histopaque density gradient centrifugation and then cryopreserved in liquid nitrogen vapor phase. Analytical flow cytometry was used to check the purity and quantity of every magnetically sorted T cell population. Genomic DNA was isolated from every sorted fraction and measured by UV absorbance on a Nanodrop 2000c. Overall study results and their limits: When a few donors were compared, the shared fraction of clonotypes was 5% to 6.5% for naive CD4, over 3% for naive CD8, more than 2% for memory CD4, and about 0.36% for memory CD8. Pairwise subsampling indicated that sequencing depth was expected to affect the degree of clonotype sharing among donors. Clonotypes shared by all four sorted-subset donors showed higher generation probabilities than non-shared clonotypes. Incomplete sequencing was indicated by rarefaction of sorted-subset datasets, despite the large sequencing depth. Estimated clonotype richness was generally larger for naive than for memory subsets. The small number of donors limited the genetic and exposure-history diversity represented. Only blood was sampled, and tissue TCR repertoires likely differ from those in blood.

Using the deep immunoSEQ assay, multiplex PCR amplified TCR CDR3 regions from genomic DNA. For each cell subset, the extracted genomic DNA was distributed evenly across all wells of several immunoSEQ 96-well plates, and each plate served as one replicate. Each replicate PCR for sorted subsets received roughly 0.2 ug genomic DNA, equal to tens of thousands of T cell genomes. The purified libraries were quantified using a Qubit 3.0 fluorometer, sized with a Bioanalyzer 2100, and then quantified again using the KAPA Library Quantification kit. A separate single-read 150-cycle Illumina NextSeq 550 flow cell was used to sequence each immunoSEQ 96-well plate. Per the source publication's procedure: Because only junctional sequences without quality scores were contained in the immunoSEQ output, filtering matching that applied to full-length reads could not be performed. Sequences were annotated with PyIR, a Python wrapper for IgBLAST v1.9, using IMGT germline references to assign V/J genes and CDR3. Reads were removed for weak V/J assignments (E-value above 1e-6), missing CDR3, stop codons, out-of-frame junctions, or ambiguous translated residues. V3J clonotypes were defined as sequences sharing an identical inferred V gene, J gene, and CDR3 amino acid sequence. Percentage overlap between repertoires was calculated by dividing the number of shared unique clonotypes by the size of the smaller repertoire. RTK rarefaction, the Chao1 estimator, and Recon v2.1 estimates of unobserved clonotypes were used to assess repertoire richness. Generation probabilities were computed with OLGA for all TCRbeta clonotypes obtained by the gDNA method from several donors. This immuneACCESS table, as held by TCRdb, lists in-frame sequences with V and J called but not all clones. Of the missing ones, under half trace to an unresolved V gene in checked studies; the others have no known cause. V and J calls and clone size follow that table, whereas D and trimming were derived from the DNA. For this sample there are around 1.9 million clones; around 93% appear just once. In total, the top ten clones hold more than 1.5% of the sample.

The chain employs TRBV2 and TRBJ2-5; the D match is possibly TRBD1 or TRBD2, with 5 bases aligned in each. What was sequenced was naive CD8+ T cells from PBMCs. This sample's cell subset or site label indicates: CD45RA+CCR7+. The sequence was collected from a man between 18 and 35 years old in good health. Some clones in this sample may be carry-over from other donors' samples. The sequence in DNA is TGTGCCATCGAAAGGGACGGAGAGTACCAAGAGACCCAGTACTTC. Its translation reads: CAIERDGEYQETQYF. The CDR3, completed at both ends by the reference TRBV2 and TRBJ2-5 genes, gives the full variable domain EPEVTQTPSHQVTQMGQEVILRCVPISNHLYFYWYRQILGQKVEFLVSFYNNEISEKSEIFDDQFSVERPDGSNFTLKIRSTKLEDSAMYFCAIERDGEYQETQYFGPGTRLLVL.